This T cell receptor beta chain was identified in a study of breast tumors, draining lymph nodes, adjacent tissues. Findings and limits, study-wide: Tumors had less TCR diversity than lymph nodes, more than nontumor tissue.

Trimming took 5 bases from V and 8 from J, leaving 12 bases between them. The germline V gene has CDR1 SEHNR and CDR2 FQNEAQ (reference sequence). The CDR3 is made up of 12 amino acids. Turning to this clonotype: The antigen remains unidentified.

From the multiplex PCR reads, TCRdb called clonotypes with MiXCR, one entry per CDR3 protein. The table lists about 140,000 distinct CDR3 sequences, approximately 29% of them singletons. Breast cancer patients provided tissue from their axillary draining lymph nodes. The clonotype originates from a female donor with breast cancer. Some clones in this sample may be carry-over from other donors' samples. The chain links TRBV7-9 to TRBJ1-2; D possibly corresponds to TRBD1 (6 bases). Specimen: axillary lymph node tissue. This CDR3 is CASSVQGTGYTF. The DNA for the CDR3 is TGTGCCAGCAGCGTACAGGGTACCGGCTACACCTTC.